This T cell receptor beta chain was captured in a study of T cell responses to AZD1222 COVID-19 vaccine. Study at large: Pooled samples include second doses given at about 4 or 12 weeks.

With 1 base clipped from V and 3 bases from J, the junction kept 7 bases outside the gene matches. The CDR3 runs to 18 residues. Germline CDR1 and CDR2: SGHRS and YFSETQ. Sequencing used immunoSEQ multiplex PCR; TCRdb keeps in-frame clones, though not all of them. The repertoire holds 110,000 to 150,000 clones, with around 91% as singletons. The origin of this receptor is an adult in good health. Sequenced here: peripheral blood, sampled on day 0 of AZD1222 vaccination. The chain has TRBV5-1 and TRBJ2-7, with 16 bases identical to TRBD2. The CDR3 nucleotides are TGCGCCAGCAGCTTGCCCGGGACTAGCGGGGGGGGAGTCTACGAGCAGTACTTC. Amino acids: CASSLPGTSGGGVYEQYF.